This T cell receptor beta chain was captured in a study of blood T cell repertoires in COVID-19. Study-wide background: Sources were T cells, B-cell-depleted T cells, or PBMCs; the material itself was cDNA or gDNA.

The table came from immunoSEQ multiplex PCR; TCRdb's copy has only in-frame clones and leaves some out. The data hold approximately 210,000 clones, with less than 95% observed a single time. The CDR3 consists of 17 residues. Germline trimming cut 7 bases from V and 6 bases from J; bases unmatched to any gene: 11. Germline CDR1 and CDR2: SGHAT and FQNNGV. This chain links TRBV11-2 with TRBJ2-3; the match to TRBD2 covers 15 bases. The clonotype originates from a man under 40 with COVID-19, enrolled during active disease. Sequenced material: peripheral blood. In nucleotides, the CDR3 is TGTGCCAGCACCGGACTAGCGGGGGGGCCAGATCGGGATACGCAGTATTTT. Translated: CASTGLAGGPDRDTQYF.